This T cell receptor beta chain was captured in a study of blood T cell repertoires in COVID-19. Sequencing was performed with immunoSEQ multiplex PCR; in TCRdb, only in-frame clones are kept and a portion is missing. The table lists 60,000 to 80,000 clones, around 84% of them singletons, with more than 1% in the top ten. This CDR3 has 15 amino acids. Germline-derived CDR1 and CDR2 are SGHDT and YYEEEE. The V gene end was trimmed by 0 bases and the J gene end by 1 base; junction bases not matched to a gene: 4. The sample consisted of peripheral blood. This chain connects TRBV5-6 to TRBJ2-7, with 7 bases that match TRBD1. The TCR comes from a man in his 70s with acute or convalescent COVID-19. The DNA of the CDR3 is TGTGCCAGCAGCTTGGACAGGGGCGGGTCCTACGAGCAGTACTTC. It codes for CASSLDRGGSYEQYF.